Shown below are 23 T cell receptor beta chains from a single sample sequenced in a study of CD8 T cells in ankylosing spondylitis (dated 2017 in TCRdb). The method was 5' RACE. TCRdb records Illumina HiSeq 2500 as the sequencer. The public reads were reanalyzed by TCRdb: fastp trimming at Q25, MiXCR alignment, in-frame beta chains only. Duplicate CDR3 protein sequences are folded into a single record with the most common DNA and genes. The sample has 300,000 to 400,000 distinct CDR3 sequences on record, about 15% of them singletons. The ten largest clonotypes hold roughly 0.99% of the sample. Sequencing used blood, either unsorted or a sorted T cell fraction (not recorded which). These receptors all stem from a male donor with ankylosing spondylitis or in good health (not recorded which).

This clonotype appeared once. The V and J genes are TRBV10-1 and TRBJ2-2; the D gene is possibly TRBD2 (5 bases). There are 15 residues in the CDR3. Germline CDR1 and CDR2: WNHNN and SYGVQD (reference sequence). V lost 10 bases and J lost 0, with 15 bases in between. CDR3: CATGGTLANTGELFF. The CDR3 DNA reads TGCGCCACCGGAGGAACCCTCGCGAACACCGGGGAGCTGTTTTTT.

The chain carries TRBV11-2 and TRBJ2-5, with no clear D. The CDR3 has 13 residues. Germline values: CDR1 SGHAT, CDR2 FQNNGV. Trimming cost V 1 base and J 5 bases, with 8 bases left between them. The CDR3 sequence is CASSLVVVETQYF. In DNA, the CDR3 is TGTGCCAGCAGCTTAGTGGTAGTTGAGACCCAGTACTTC.

V and J are TRBV5-6 and TRBJ1-1; D possibly corresponds to TRBD1 (5 bases). CDR1 is SGHDT, CDR2 YYEEEE, per germline. The CDR3 covers 16 residues. Between the trimmed V and J ends, which lost 2 bases and 1 base, there was a span of 15 bases. The CDR3 is CASSLRLLQGNTEAFF. The CDR3 DNA reads as TGTGCCAGCAGCTTAAGGCTGCTCCAGGGGAACACTGAAGCTTTCTTT.

This clonotype occurred a few times. The junction departs from germline at one end; a sequencing error may be responsible. J is TRBJ2-5 and V is TRBV5-1, with 11 bases that match TRBD2. The CDR3 length is 15 residues. Germline CDR1 and CDR2: SGHRS and YFSETQ. The CDR3 DNA reads TGCGCCAGCAGCTTTGGGACTAGCGGACGACAGACACAGTACTTC. Translated, it gives CASSFGTSGRQTQYF.

J is TRBJ2-7 and V is TRBV6-1; D gene uncertain. The germline gives CDR1 MNHNS, CDR2 SASEGT. V was cut by 6 bases and J by 6 bases, with 12 bases left in between. The CDR3 extends over 12 amino acids. The CDR3 region is CASSRSKSEQYF. The DNA of the CDR3 is TGTGCCAGCAGCCGGTCAAAATCCGAGCAGTACTTC.

This rearrangement joins TRBV11-1 to TRBJ2-1, with TRBD1 as a possible D gene (6 bases). The CDR3 is 14 residues long. Trimming stripped 5 bases from V and 13 bases from J, with 21 bases between. Germline values: CDR1 SGHAT, CDR2 FQDESV (reference sequence). The DNA for the CDR3 is TGTGCCAGCAGCGTTATAGAAGGACAGAGTGAACAGTTCTTC. Amino acid sequence: CASSVIEGQSEQFF.

This clonotype turned up a few times. The chain links TRBV5-5 to TRBJ2-7; 7 nucleotides line up with TRBD1. Germline CDR1 and CDR2: SGHKS and YYEKEE (reference sequence). This CDR3 is 15 amino acids long. Germline trimming cut 6 bases from V and 6 bases from J; bases unmatched to any gene: 15. The CDR3 DNA reads TGTGCCAGCATCTTAAACGACAGGGTATCGAGCGAGCAGTACTTC. This translates into CASILNDRVSSEQYF.

The CDR3 DNA is TGTGCCAGCAGTGGTTCAGGGGGAGATGGCTACACCTTC. This gives the protein CASSGSGGDGYTF. The chain is built from TRBV2 and TRBJ1-2, with TRBD1 matching over 7 bases. Germline V gene sequence: CDR1 SNHLY, CDR2 FYNNEI. V lost 4 bases to trimming and J lost 6 bases; unmatched junction nucleotides: 5. This CDR3 is 13 amino acids long.

This clonotype was observed many times. The rearrangement links TRBV5-1 to TRBJ2-1; 7 bases are shared with TRBD2. Germline loops: CDR1 SGHRS, CDR2 YFSETQ. Unmatched junction bases numbered 3, after V lost 0 bases and J lost 6 bases. The length of the CDR3 is 14 residues. The CDR3 bases are TGCGCCAGCAGCTTGGACTGGGGGGGCAATGAGCAGTTCTTC. Translated: CASSLDWGGNEQFF.

The chain employs TRBV5-1 and TRBJ1-5, with a tentative D call TRBD1 (6 bases). Trimming left V 4 bases short and J 0 bases short, with 11 bases between. The CDR3 is made up of 15 amino acids. CDR1 is SGHRS and CDR2 is YFSETQ in the germline V gene. CDR3 amino acids: CASSTDSFSNQPQHF. CDR3 in DNA: TGCGCCAGCAGCACGGACAGCTTTAGCAATCAGCCCCAGCATTTT.

The rearrangement uses TRBV12-3 or TRBV12-4 and TRBJ1-1, with D perhaps matching TRBD1 (5 bases). Trimming took off 7 bases at V and 1 base at J, with 16 bases between the two ends. The CDR3 spans 15 residues. As DNA, the CDR3 is TGTGCCAGCACCCCGGGGCGGGGCGGGAACACTGAAGCTTTCTTT. As protein: CASTPGRGGNTEAFF.

This clonotype turned up a few times. The chain uses TRBV7-9 and TRBJ1-1; TRBD1 aligns across 7 bases. Trimming cost V 1 base and J 5 bases; bases outside gene matches: 7. The CDR3 sequence is 15 residues long. Germline lookup yields CDR1 SEHNR and CDR2 FQNEAQ (reference sequence). The CDR3 sequence: CASSLGTGAGTEAFF. The CDR3 bases are TGTGCCAGCAGCTTAGGCACAGGGGCGGGTACTGAAGCTTTCTTT.

The genes are TRBV20-1 and TRBJ2-5; D perhaps matches TRBD1 (5 bases). V lost 3 bases and J lost 3, with 17 bases in between. Germline-derived CDR1 and CDR2 are DFQATT and SNEGSKA (reference sequence). The CDR3 has 15 amino acids. CDR3: CSASSMGRDEETQYF. The CDR3 DNA sequence: TGCAGTGCTAGCTCCATGGGGCGCGACGAAGAGACCCAGTACTTC.

The rearrangement joins TRBV20-1 to TRBJ2-5; 10 nucleotides align to TRBD2. The CDR3 runs to 15 residues. J was trimmed by 9 bases and V by 6 bases; bases with no gene match: 16. Per the germline V gene, CDR1 is DFQATT and CDR2 is SNEGSKA (reference sequence). This chain's CDR3 is CSADGGLAWRRAQYF. The CDR3 nucleotides are TGCAGTGCAGACGGGGGACTAGCGTGGCGTAGGGCCCAGTACTTC.

V usage is TRBV5-1 and J usage is TRBJ1-1, with D uncertain. V lost 3 bases to trimming and J lost 0 bases, with 6 bases between them. The germline CDR1 and CDR2 sequences are SGHRS and YFSETQ. The CDR3 contains 13 residues. In DNA, the CDR3 is TGCGCCAGCAGCTCGGACGTGAACACTGAAGCTTTCTTT. Amino acid sequence: CASSSDVNTEAFF. Combining the CDR3 with reference TRBV5-1 and TRBJ1-1 gives the whole variable domain KAGVTQTPRYLIKTRGQQVTLSCSPISGHRSVSWYQQTPGQGLQFLFEYFSETQRNKGNFPGRFSGRQFSNSRSEMNVSTLELGDSALYLCASSSDVNTEAFFGQGTRLTVV.

This clonotype appeared many times. The chain has TRBV12-3 or TRBV12-4 and TRBJ1-5; TRBD1 is a possible D gene (5 bases). V was trimmed by 3 bases and J by 6 bases, leaving 12 bases between them. There are 14 residues in the CDR3. DNA for the CDR3: TGTGCCAGCAGTTTGGGGGAGGTTGGTCAGCCCCAGCATTTT. This sequence encodes CASSLGEVGQPQHF.

This rearrangement joins TRBV5-1 to TRBJ2-7; the match to TRBD1 covers 7 bases. Trimming at V came to 4 bases and at J to 4 bases, leaving 5 bases not matched to a gene. The CDR3 runs to 13 residues. The germline V gene has CDR1 SGHRS and CDR2 YFSETQ. CDR3 sequence reads: CASSVGQSYEQYF. In DNA form, the CDR3 reads TGCGCCAGCAGCGTGGGACAGTCTTACGAGCAGTACTTC. The complete variable domain, with remaining parts taken from reference TRBV5-1 and TRBJ2-7, reads KAGVTQTPRYLIKTRGQQVTLSCSPISGHRSVSWYQQTPGQGLQFLFEYFSETQRNKGNFPGRFSGRQFSNSRSEMNVSTLELGDSALYLCASSVGQSYEQYFGPGTRLTVT.

This clonotype has only a few counts. The CDR3 DNA sequence: TGTGCCAGCAGCCGAAGCACGGGGGGCTATGGCTACACCTTC. Protein product: CASSRSTGGYGYTF. The genes are TRBV12-3 or TRBV12-4 and TRBJ1-2, with D perhaps TRBD1 (5 bases). Trimming removed 6 bases at V and 4 bases at J, with 15 bases between. This CDR3 has 14 amino acids.

This clonotype occurred many times. The J gene is TRBJ2-3, the V gene TRBV12-3 or TRBV12-4; either TRBD1 or TRBD2 may supply D (6 bases each). Between the trimmed V and J ends, which lost 6 bases and 3 bases, there was a span of 13 bases. The CDR3 runs to 14 residues. As DNA, the CDR3 is TGTGCCAGCAGCCCGAGGGGGGTAACAGATACGCAGTATTTT. This translates into CASSPRGVTDTQYF.

This clonotype was counted only a few times. The V call is TRBV12-3 or TRBV12-4, the J call TRBJ2-3; D gene uncertain. V was cut by 6 bases and J by 2 bases, with 9 bases left in between. CDR3 length equals 13 residues. The CDR3 DNA is TGTGCCAGCAGGGCACACAACACAGATACGCAGTATTTT. Translated: CASRAHNTDTQYF.

The chain combines TRBV4-2 with TRBJ1-1, with a tentative D call TRBD1 (6 bases). Trimming stripped 4 bases from V and 0 bases from J, with 15 bases between. Germline assignment: CDR1 LGHNA and CDR2 YNFKEQ. The CDR3 covers 16 residues. CDR3 sequence: CASSPGAGGMNTEAFF. As DNA, the CDR3 is TGTGCCAGCAGCCCAGGGGCGGGGGGGATGAACACTGAAGCTTTCTTT.

The genes are TRBV15 and TRBJ2-2; 10 nucleotides match TRBD2. Germline values: CDR1 LNHNV, CDR2 YYDKDF (reference sequence). The junction had 9 bases not matched to a gene; V was cut back by 0 bases and J by 8 bases. The CDR3 covers 17 residues. CDR3 amino acids: CATSRELAGPLGGELFF. Written as DNA, the CDR3 is TGTGCCACCAGCAGAGAACTAGCGGGGCCCCTCGGGGGGGAGCTGTTTTTT.

This clonotype was observed many times. The rearrangement links TRBV7-2 to TRBJ2-1; 7 bases line up with TRBD2. The CDR3 extends over 15 amino acids. J gave up 10 bases and V 1 base, and 10 bases lay outside the gene matches. Germline V lookup: CDR1 SGHTA, CDR2 FQGNSA. CDR3 in DNA: TGTGCCAGCAGCTTAGTTGCTAGTGGGGAGGGGGAGCAGTTCTTC. This encodes CASSLVASGEGEQFF.